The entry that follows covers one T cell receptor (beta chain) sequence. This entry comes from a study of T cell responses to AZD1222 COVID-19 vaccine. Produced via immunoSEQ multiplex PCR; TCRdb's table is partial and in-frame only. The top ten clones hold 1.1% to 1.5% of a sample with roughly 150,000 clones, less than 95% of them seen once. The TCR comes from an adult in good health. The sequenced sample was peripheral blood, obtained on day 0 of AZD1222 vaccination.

The CDR3 is CAISAGTANTEAFF. CDR3 DNA: TGTGCCATCAGTGCCGGGACAGCGAACACTGAAGCTTTCTTT. The V call is TRBV10-3, the J call TRBJ1-1; TRBD1 matches at 7 bases. CDR1 ENHRY and CDR2 SYGVKD come from the germline V gene. The CDR3 covers 14 residues. V lost 4 bases, J lost 1 base, and 3 bases stayed unmatched.